The source of this TCR beta chain is a study of T cells in Graves' hyperthyroidism and ophthalmopathy. Overall study findings and caveats: Most expanded thyroid clonotypes above 0.001 also appeared in blood.

CDR3 size: 15 residues. Germline CDR1 SGHAT, CDR2 FQNNGV. V lost 5 bases to trimming and J lost 1 base; unmatched junction nucleotides: 4. Researchers took RNA transcripts and amplified the TCR beta CDR3 regions from them. In the first-round RT-PCR of the TCR CDR3, the HTBI primer set was used. TCRdb independently ran MiXCR on the multiplex PCR reads; one entry per CDR3 protein. The repertoire holds about 290,000 distinct CDR3 sequences, with roughly 13% as singletons. This clonotype was seen repeatedly, ten times or more. The antigen remains undetermined. This clonotype was obtained from a woman aged 25 to 39 with Graves' hyperthyroidism that later progressed to Graves' ophthalmopathy. V usage is TRBV11-2 and J usage is TRBJ2-3; 9 nucleotides align to TRBD1. Specimen: blood. The CDR3 DNA follows: TGTGCCAGCAGCGACGGGACAGGGCGCACAGATACGCAGTATTTT. This sequence encodes CASSDGTGRTDTQYF.